These 8 T cell receptor beta chains share one sample of origin, sequenced in a study of shared clonotypes between healthy human individuals. Generated by immunoSEQ multiplex PCR, the TCRdb table keeps only in-frame clones and is missing some. The repertoire holds fewer than 3 million clones, with 92% as singletons. The material sequenced was naive CD4+ T cells from PBMCs. Documented subset: CD45RA+ positively selected. These receptors were obtained from a man aged 18 to 29 in good health. Some clones in this sample may be carry-over from other donors' samples.

Comment on this clone: This sample includes further DNA sequences coding for the same CDR3. The rearrangement uses TRBV18 and TRBJ2-5; D uncertain. The CDR3 consists of 14 residues. The V gene lost 3 bases and the J gene lost 1 base, with 9 bases spanning the gap. The germline gives CDR1 KGHSH, CDR2 LQKENI. DNA of the CDR3: TGTGCCAGCTCACCCAGTTTGGGCCAAGAGACCCAGTACTTC. Translating it yields CASSPSLGQETQYF.

About this clone: Other nucleotide sequences in the sample specify the same CDR3. The genes are TRBV7-2 and TRBJ1-1; TRBD1 is a possible D gene (5 bases). Germline CDR1 and CDR2: SGHTA and FQGNSA. The CDR3 runs 15 residues. The V end lost 1 base, the J end lost 0 bases, and 9 bases lay between the germline ends. DNA of the CDR3: TGTGCCAGCAGCTTAGGTGGGACTATGAACACTGAAGCTTTCTTT. It translates to CASSLGGTMNTEAFF.

Notes on this clone: Other nucleotide sequences in the sample specify the same CDR3. The chain recombines TRBV6-5 with TRBJ2-1; D remains ambiguous. V shed 2 bases and J shed 7 bases, with 3 bases lying between them. CDR3 length: 11 residues. Germline loops: CDR1 MNHEY, CDR2 SVGAGI. CDR3 DNA: TGTGCCAGCAGTTACGGGAATGAGCAGTTCTTC. Its translation is CASSYGNEQFF.

There are a few counts of this clone. This sequence joins TRBV29-1 and TRBJ1-5, with D perhaps matching TRBD1 (5 bases). CDR1 is SQVTM and CDR2 is ANQGSEA in the germline V gene. V was cut by 6 bases and J by 5 bases, with 14 bases left in between. This CDR3 region has 13 residues. The CDR3 region has the DNA TGCAGCGTCCTGGGGCGGGGGGATCAGCCCCAGCATTTT. This codes for CSVLGRGDQPQHF. The full variable domain, rest sourced from reference TRBV29-1 and TRBJ1-5, is SAVISQKPSRDICQRGTSLTIQCQVDSQVTMMFWYRQQPGQSLTLIATANQGSEATYESGFVIDKFPISRPNLTFSTLTVSNMSPEDSSIYLCSVLGRGDQPQHFGDGTRLSIL.

The J gene is TRBJ1-4, the V gene TRBV28; D is undetermined. From germline, CDR1 is MDHEN and CDR2 SYDVKM. The V gene lost 4 bases and the J gene lost 7 bases, with 13 bases spanning the gap. The CDR3 contains 14 residues. In DNA, the CDR3 is TGTGCCAGCAGTTACGGGGTTCGCTCTGAAAAACTGTTTTTT. Translating gives CASSYGVRSEKLFF.

The CDR3 sequence: CASSLGDSPREKLFF. The CDR3 DNA is TGTGCCAGCAGCCTGGGAGACAGCCCGAGAGAAAAACTGTTTTTT. The rearrangement links TRBV16 to TRBJ1-4; the D gene is possibly TRBD1 (5 bases). This CDR3 region has 15 residues. CDR1 and CDR2 from the germline V gene are KGHSY and FQNENV. Trimming stripped 4 bases from V and 8 bases from J, with 17 bases between.

On this clone itself: Other DNA sequences within the sample encode an identical CDR3. The rearrangement links TRBV5-1 to TRBJ2-3; D gene unclear. CDR1 is SGHRS, CDR2 YFSETQ, per germline. V was cut by 0 bases and J by 6 bases, with 5 bases left in between. This CDR3 contains 12 residues. The chain's CDR3 is CASSLALDTQYF. CDR3 coding DNA: TGCGCCAGCAGCTTGGCTTTGGATACGCAGTATTTT.

J is TRBJ2-7 and V is TRBV14; 14 nucleotides line up with TRBD2. Per germline, CDR1 SGHDN and CDR2 FVKESK. This CDR3 has 23 residues. V lost 0 bases to trimming and J lost 3 bases; unmatched junction nucleotides: 22. The CDR3, as DNA: TGTGCCAGCAGCCAAGACCTTCCGGAGATATCCGGGACTAGCGGGAGAAAAATCTACGAGCAGTACTTC. Protein sequence: CASSQDLPEISGTSGRKIYEQYF.